This T cell receptor beta chain was profiled in a study of cytomegalovirus exposure and HLA in healthy donors. Overall study findings and caveats: Researchers had no immune exposure information except CMV serostatus available. A few CMV-associated chains proved CMV antigen-specific in vitro.

A multiplex PCR was run with 60 Vbeta primers and 13 Jbeta primers. Data came from immunoSEQ multiplex PCR; TCRdb stores just in-frame clones and leaves some out. The data show around 160,000 clones, more than 70% seen once. The CDR3 sequence is 18 residues long. Deletions cut 0 bases from V and 10 bases from J, with 25 bases between. Germline CDR1 SGDLS, CDR2 YYNGEE. This clone was seen more than once but under ten times. Its antigen is not identified. The TCR comes from a male donor in good health and CMV-seronegative. V is TRBV9 and J is TRBJ2-2; tentatively, D is TRBD2 (6 bases). The sequencing input was PBMCs. DNA of the CDR3: TGTGCCAGCAGCGTAGGAAGGTCTAGCGCTAGTGGAAGGTCGGAGCTGTTTTTT. Translating it yields CASSVGRSSASGRSELFF.